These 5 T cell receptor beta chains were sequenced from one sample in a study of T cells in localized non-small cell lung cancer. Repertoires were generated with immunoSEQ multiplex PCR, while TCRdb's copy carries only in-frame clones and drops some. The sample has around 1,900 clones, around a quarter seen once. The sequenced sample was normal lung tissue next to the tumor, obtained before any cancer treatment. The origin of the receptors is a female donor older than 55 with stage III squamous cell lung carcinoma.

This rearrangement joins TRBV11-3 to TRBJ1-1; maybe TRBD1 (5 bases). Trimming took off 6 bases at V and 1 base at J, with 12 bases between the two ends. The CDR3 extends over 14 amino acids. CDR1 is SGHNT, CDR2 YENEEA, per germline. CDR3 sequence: CASRARQGNTEAFF. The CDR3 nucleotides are TGTGCCAGCAGAGCACGCCAGGGGAACACTGAAGCTTTCTTT.

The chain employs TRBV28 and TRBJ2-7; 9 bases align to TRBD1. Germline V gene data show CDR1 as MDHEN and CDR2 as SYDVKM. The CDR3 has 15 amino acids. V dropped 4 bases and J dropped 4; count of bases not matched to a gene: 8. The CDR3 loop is CASSSSGTGLYEQYF. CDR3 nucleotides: TGTGCCAGCAGTTCTTCCGGGACAGGGCTTTACGAGCAGTACTTC.

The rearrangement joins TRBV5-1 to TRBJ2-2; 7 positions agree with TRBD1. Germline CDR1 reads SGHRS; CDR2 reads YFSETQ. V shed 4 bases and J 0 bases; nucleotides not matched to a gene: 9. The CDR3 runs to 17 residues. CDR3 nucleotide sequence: TGCGCCAGCAGCGCAGGCCAAGGGGGCGCGAACACCGGGGAGCTGTTTTTT. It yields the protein CASSAGQGGANTGELFF.

As DNA, the CDR3 is TGCAGCTATTCTAGGGGGATACAGGGGGGTCAAGAGACCCAGTACTTC. Protein product: CSYSRGIQGGQETQYF. The chain couples TRBV29-1 to TRBJ2-5; TRBD1 matches 8 bases. The CDR3 covers 16 residues. J lost 2 bases, V lost 8 bases, and 16 bases had no gene match. The germline V gene has CDR1 SQVTM and CDR2 ANQGSEA.

The CDR3 nucleotides are TGCGCCAGCAGCTCTGACAGGCCGGATAATTCACCCCTCCACTTT. Translated, it gives CASSSDRPDNSPLHF. The rearrangement uses TRBV5-1 and TRBJ1-6; maybe TRBD1 (6 bases). This CDR3 comprises 15 residues. V shed 3 bases and J shed 5 bases, with 12 bases lying between them. Germline-derived CDR1 and CDR2 are SGHRS and YFSETQ.